Detailed here is one TCR beta chain. This sample is part of a study of blood T cell repertoires in COVID-19. The junction had 7 bases not matched to a gene; V was cut back by 3 bases and J by 5 bases. The CDR3 extends over 15 amino acids. Germline V CDR1 and CDR2: KGHDR, SFDVKD. Only in-frame clones appear in the TCRdb table, and some are missing; sequencing was by immunoSEQ multiplex PCR. The sample lists 95,000 to 150,000 clones, around 81% occurring once. The chain has TRBV24-1 and TRBJ2-5, with TRBD1 identical over 8 bases. The receptor was derived from a man in his sixties or seventies with acute or convalescent COVID-19. The sample consisted of peripheral blood. As DNA, the CDR3 is TGTGCCACCAGTGATGGGACAGGCCCAGGGGAGACCCAGTACTTC. Translated, it gives CATSDGTGPGETQYF.